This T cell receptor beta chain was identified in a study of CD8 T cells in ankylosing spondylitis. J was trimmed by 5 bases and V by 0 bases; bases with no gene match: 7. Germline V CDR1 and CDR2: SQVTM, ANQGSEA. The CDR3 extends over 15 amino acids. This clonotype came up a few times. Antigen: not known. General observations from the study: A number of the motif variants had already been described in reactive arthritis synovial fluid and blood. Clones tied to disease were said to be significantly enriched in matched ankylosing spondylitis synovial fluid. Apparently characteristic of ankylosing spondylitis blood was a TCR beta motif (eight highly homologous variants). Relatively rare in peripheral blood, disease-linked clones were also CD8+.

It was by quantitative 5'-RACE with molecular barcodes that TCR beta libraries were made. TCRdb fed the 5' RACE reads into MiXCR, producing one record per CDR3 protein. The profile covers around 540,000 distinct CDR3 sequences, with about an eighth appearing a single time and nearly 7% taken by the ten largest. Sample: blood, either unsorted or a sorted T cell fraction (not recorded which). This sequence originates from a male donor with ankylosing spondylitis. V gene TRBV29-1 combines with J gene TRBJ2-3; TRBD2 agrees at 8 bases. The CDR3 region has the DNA TGCAGCGTTGAAGATCCAGCGGGAGTTTTAGATACGCAGTATTTT. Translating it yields CSVEDPAGVLDTQYF.